Shown below are 2 T cell receptor beta chains from a single sample sequenced in a study of blood T cell repertoires in COVID-19. Method: immunoSEQ multiplex PCR; TCRdb's copy keeps in-frame clones and lacks some. The table includes a few hundred thousand clones, more than 75% detected once. The sequenced sample was PBMCs or T cells enriched from blood (not recorded which). The receptors shown here come from a woman in her 50s who had been exposed to COVID-19.

V and J are TRBV5-4 and TRBJ2-5, with D tentatively TRBD1 (6 bases). There are 14 residues in the CDR3. Germline lookup yields CDR1 SGHNT and CDR2 YYREEE (reference sequence). Trimming removed 2 bases from V and 4 bases from J, with 12 bases in between. The CDR3 sequence: CASSFQGNIETQYF. The CDR3, as DNA: TGTGCCAGCAGCTTCCAGGGGAATATAGAGACCCAGTACTTC.

This chain joins TRBV23-1 and TRBJ1-6, with a tentative D call TRBD1 (6 bases). TRBV23-1 is an ORF for which the function is uncertain. CDR3 length equals 18 residues. Trimming shortened V by 2 bases and J by 7 bases, and 21 bases separated the two germline ends. This CDR3 reads CASSQMGAGAYYNSPLHF. The CDR3 DNA follows: TGCGCCAGCAGTCAAATGGGCGCAGGGGCCTACTACAATTCACCCCTCCACTTT.